The present TCR beta chain was sequenced within a study of cytomegalovirus exposure and HLA in healthy donors. Overall study findings and caveats: Earlier results showed most TCR beta V segments being productive about 87% or about 30% of the time.

The count of this clone is one. Its target is unknown. Primers: 60 Vbeta forward and 13 Jbeta reverse. Measured with immunoSEQ multiplex PCR; TCRdb has only the in-frame clones, and not every one. This sample has 150,000 to 190,000 clones, with roughly 80% found just once. The CDR3 is made up of 16 amino acids. Germline trimming cut 3 bases from V and 2 bases from J; bases unmatched to any gene: 6. Germline V gene sequence: CDR1 SGHTA, CDR2 FQGNSA. The chain links TRBV7-2 to TRBJ2-5, with 10 bases lining up with TRBD2. The clonotype originates from a man younger than 35 in good health and CMV-seronegative. The sample was PBMCs. CDR3 residues: CASSFGLAVPQETQYF. CDR3 DNA sequence: TGTGCCAGCAGCTTCGGACTAGCGGTGCCTCAAGAGACCCAGTACTTC.